The 10 T cell receptor beta chains below come from one sample, sequenced in a study of blood T cell repertoires in COVID-19. Some clones are missing from TCRdb's copy, which holds only in-frame ones; the method was immunoSEQ multiplex PCR. The table lists 300,000 to 350,000 clones, about nine tenths of them singletons. The sequencing input was peripheral blood. These receptors were taken from a man between 18 and 35 years old with active or convalescent COVID-19.

The V call is TRBV5-1, the J call TRBJ2-1; 9 bases are shared with TRBD1. CDR1 and CDR2 (germline): SGHRS, YFSETQ. This CDR3 spans 15 amino acids. The J segment lost 1 base and the V segment lost 4 bases, leaving 3 bases of the junction unmatched. The CDR3 nucleotides are TGCGCCAGCAGCGCGGGACAGGGTTCCTACAATGAGCAGTTCTTC. Translating it yields CASSAGQGSYNEQFF.

The DNA of the CDR3 is TGTGCCAGCAGCTCTGGTTGGGCAGAAGCTTTCTTT. Translation: CASSSGWAEAFF. V gene TRBV7-8 combines with J gene TRBJ1-1, with D unclear. The V end lost 4 bases, the J end lost 8 bases, and 11 bases lay between the germline ends. The germline V gene encodes CDR1 SGHVS and CDR2 FQNEAQ. The CDR3 extends over 12 amino acids.

This chain uses TRBV6-5 with TRBJ2-3; 7 nucleotides line up with TRBD2. Looked up from germline, CDR1 is MNHEY and CDR2 is SVGAGI. This CDR3 comprises 13 residues. The V and J ends lost 7 bases and 3 bases, in that order; junction bases with no gene match: 4. In nucleotides, the CDR3 is TGTGCCAGCAACCTCGGGAGGACAGATACGCAGTATTTT. Its protein product is CASNLGRTDTQYF.

The chain joins TRBV2 to TRBJ1-3, with D uncertain. The V gene's germline CDR1 is SNHLY and CDR2 FYNNEI. The germline V and J ends were trimmed by 10 bases and 1 base, with 17 bases remaining between them. This CDR3 contains 15 residues. CDR3 bases: TGTGCCAACCACCGAGCGGATACTTCTGGAAACACCATATATTTT. Its translation is CANHRADTSGNTIYF.

The rearrangement links TRBV7-8 to TRBJ1-2, with TRBD1 as a possible D gene (6 bases). The germline V gene encodes CDR1 SGHVS and CDR2 FQNEAQ. Trimming removed 5 bases from V and 0 bases from J, with 16 bases in between. This CDR3 has 16 amino acids. Written as DNA, the CDR3 is TGTGCCAGCAGCCCCCAGCCGAGGGGGTCTAACTATGGCTACACCTTC. The encoded protein is CASSPQPRGSNYGYTF. The variable domain in full, with the rest retrieved from reference TRBV7-8 and TRBJ1-2, is GAGVSQSPRYKVAKRGQDVALRCDPISGHVSLFWYQQALGQGPEFLTYFQNEAQLDKSGLPSDRFFAERPEGSVSTLKIQRTQQEDSAVYLCASSPQPRGSNYGYTFGSGTRLTVV.

The V call is TRBV4-1, the J call TRBJ2-3; the D is unclear. The CDR3 covers 15 residues. The germline V gene has CDR1 MGHRA and CDR2 YSYEKL. With 2 bases removed from V and 0 bases from J, the gap between germline ends came to 9 bases. The CDR3 is CASSQRSSSTDTQYF. DNA for the CDR3: TGCGCCAGCAGCCAACGGTCCTCTAGCACAGATACGCAGTATTTT.

The rearrangement links TRBV4-1 to TRBJ2-3, with 8 bases fitting TRBD2. Germline CDR1 is MGHRA and CDR2 is YSYEKL. This CDR3 spans 16 amino acids. Unmatched junction bases numbered 8, after V lost 4 bases and J lost 2 bases. CDR3 sequence: CASSPIASGFTDTQYF. The CDR3, as DNA: TGCGCCAGCAGCCCTATTGCTAGCGGGTTCACAGATACGCAGTATTTT.

This clone has only one observation. The chain links TRBV4-1 to TRBJ1-4; D might be TRBD1 (5 bases). The CDR3 covers 15 residues. V dropped 1 base and J dropped 7 bases, with 13 bases sitting between them. CDR1 and CDR2 (germline): MGHRA, YSYEKL. CDR3 region: CASSQGGGRSEKLFF. In nucleotides, the CDR3 is TGCGCCAGCAGCCAAGGGGGGGGTAGGAGTGAAAAACTGTTTTTT.

The rearrangement uses TRBV3-1 (or the pseudogene TRBV3-2) and TRBJ2-5, with D possibly being TRBD1 (5 bases). The V and J ends lost 3 bases and 2 bases respectively, with 16 bases between them. Germline CDR1 and CDR2: LGHDT and YNNKEL (reference sequence). This CDR3 is 16 amino acids long. The CDR3 coding sequence is TGTGCCAGCAGCCATCGTGGGGCGCCGCTTCAAGAGACCCAGTACTTC. Translation gives CASSHRGAPLQETQYF.

The V call is TRBV11-2, the J call TRBJ2-1; 10 nucleotides align to TRBD1. With 4 bases clipped from V and 10 bases from J, the junction kept 13 bases outside the gene matches. The CDR3 spans 16 residues. Germline lookup yields CDR1 SGHAT and CDR2 FQNNGV. CDR3 sequence: CASSSVRGQGFYEQFF. The CDR3 coding sequence is TGTGCCAGCAGCTCGGTACGGGGACAGGGGTTTTACGAGCAGTTCTTC.